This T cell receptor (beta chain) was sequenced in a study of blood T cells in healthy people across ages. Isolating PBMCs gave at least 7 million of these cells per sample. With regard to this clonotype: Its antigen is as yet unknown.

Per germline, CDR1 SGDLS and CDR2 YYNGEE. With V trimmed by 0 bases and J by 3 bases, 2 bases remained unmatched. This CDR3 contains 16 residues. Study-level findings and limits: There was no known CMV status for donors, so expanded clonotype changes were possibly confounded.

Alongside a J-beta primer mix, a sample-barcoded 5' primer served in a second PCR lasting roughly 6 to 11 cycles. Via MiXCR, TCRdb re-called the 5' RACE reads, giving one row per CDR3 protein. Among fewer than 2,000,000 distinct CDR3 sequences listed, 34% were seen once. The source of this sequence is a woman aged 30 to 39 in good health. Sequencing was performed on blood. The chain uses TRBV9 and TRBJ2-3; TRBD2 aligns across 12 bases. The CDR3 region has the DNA TGTGCCAGCAGCGTAGGGACTAGCGGGATTACAGATACGCAGTATTTT. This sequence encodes CASSVGTSGITDTQYF.